This TCR beta chain was sequenced in a study of memory CD4+ T cells and cytomegalovirus serostatus. TCRdb keeps only in-frame clones here, not all; method: immunoSEQ multiplex PCR. The table includes about 44,000 clones, more than 65% detected once. Single viable CD3+CD4+CD8-CD45RO+ cells were sorted as the memory CD4+ T cells. This CDR3 spans 14 amino acids. Losses at the gene ends were 3 bases for V and 5 bases for J; bases not matched to a gene: 5. CDR1 SGHTS and CDR2 YDEGEE come from the germline V gene. The origin of this receptor is an adult in good health and CMV-seronegative. This chain links TRBV5-8 with TRBJ2-7; 10 bases line up with TRBD1. Sequenced: memory CD4+ T cells from blood. CDR3 nucleotide sequence: TGTGCCAGCAGCTGGGACAGGGGTACCGACGAGCAGTACTTC. This encodes CASSWDRGTDEQYF.